The entry below gives a single TCR beta chain sequence along with its context. This entry is derived from a study of blood T cell repertoires in COVID-19. Assay: immunoSEQ multiplex PCR; the TCRdb copy retains only in-frame clones and omits some. The table includes about 400,000 clones, around 87% detected once. Trimming removed 7 bases at V and 1 base at J, with 16 bases between. The germline gives CDR1 MDHEN, CDR2 SYDVKM. The CDR3 is 15 amino acids. V is TRBV28 and J is TRBJ1-2; TRBD1 is a possible D gene (5 bases). Material: PBMCs or T cells enriched from blood (not recorded which). This TCR came from a man aged 40-49 years in a cohort exposed to, infected with or recovered from COVID-19 (not recorded which). The CDR3 nucleotides read TGTGCCAGCAAAACCTCATCAAGGGGTAACTATGGCTACACCTTC. Amino acid sequence: CASKTSSRGNYGYTF.